Below, one T cell receptor (beta chain) is given with its context. This specimen comes from a study of blood T cell repertoires in COVID-19. Looking at the study overall: Samples taken during acute and convalescent COVID-19 were collected in the United States, Italy and Spain. The cDNA or gDNA used as material had been derived from T cells, B-cell-depleted T cells, or PBMCs.

Germline loops: CDR1 SGHRS, CDR2 YFSETQ. V lost 1 base and J lost 9, with 11 bases in between. The CDR3 is 13 amino acids. Authors' processing steps: Reference gene primer amplification in the assay estimated nucleated cell counts. Assay: immunoSEQ multiplex PCR; the TCRdb copy retains only in-frame clones and omits some. V, J and clone size are taken as reported in that table, and D and trimming were inferred from the DNA itself. The table records over 85,000 clones, more than 85% of them present only once. Sample: peripheral blood. The sequence came from a man between 18 and 29 years old with acute or convalescent COVID-19. The rearrangement uses TRBV5-1 and TRBJ1-5; D is unresolved. This chain's CDR3 is CASSLRGEGPQHF. As DNA, the CDR3 is TGCGCCAGCAGCTTGCGGGGAGAGGGGCCCCAGCATTTT.